These 20 T cell receptor beta chains came from one sample sequenced in a study of vaccination and CD4 T cells after COVID-19. Antigens of these TCRs are unknown. The treatment here: roughly 10-day PBMC culture with coronavirus spike peptide pools or control peptides (ViraFEST assay). Cultured CD4+ T cells had their DNA profiled by the Oncomine TCR Beta short-read assay. Each CDR3 protein gets one entry after TCRdb re-called the PCR reads with MiXCR. The table has 20,000 or so distinct CDR3 sequences, about 40% seen once. The sample was CD4+ T cells from blood, cultured in vitro, taken before SARS-CoV-2 vaccination. Receptors were obtained from a human donor who had recovered from COVID-19.

DNA of the CDR3: TGTGCCACCAGCAGAGATTTTGGCTCAGGGAAAAGACAAGAGACCCAGTACTTC. Translation gives CATSRDFGSGKRQETQYF. The chain carries TRBV15 and TRBJ2-5; the D gene is possibly TRBD1 (5 bases). CDR3 size: 18 residues. V was shortened by 0 bases and J by 2 bases, with 19 bases between the two germline ends. Germline V gene sequence: CDR1 LNHNV, CDR2 YYDKDF (reference sequence).

This CDR3 is CSARGDEGTQYF. Written as DNA, the CDR3 is TGCAGTGCTAGGGGGGATGAGGGTACGCAGTATTTT. This sequence joins TRBV20-1 and TRBJ2-3; the D call may be TRBD1 or TRBD2 (5 bases each). From germline, CDR1 is DFQATT and CDR2 SNEGSKA (reference sequence). The ends were cut back, 3 bases at V and 8 bases at J, with 12 bases in the middle. The CDR3 length is 12 residues.

The V call is TRBV7-2, the J call TRBJ2-1; 9 bases map to TRBD2. Germline lookup yields CDR1 SGHTA and CDR2 FQGNSA. Trimming took 2 bases from V and 9 from J; bases not matched to a gene: 8. This CDR3 spans 15 amino acids. The CDR3 region has the DNA TGTGCCAGCAGCTTATCGGGCGGGGGGGCCATTGAGCAGTTCTTC. Translated: CASSLSGGGAIEQFF.

The rearrangement links TRBV7-3 to TRBJ2-2; TRBD2 aligns across 14 bases. Losses at the gene ends were 5 bases for V and 6 bases for J; bases not matched to a gene: 5. CDR1 is SGHTA, CDR2 FQGTGA, per germline. The length of the CDR3 is 16 residues. The CDR3 is CASSLGLAGAAGELFF. The CDR3 DNA reads as TGTGCCAGCAGCCTGGGACTAGCGGGAGCGGCCGGGGAGCTGTTTTTT. Together with reference TRBV7-3 and TRBJ2-2, the CDR3 gives the full variable domain: GAGVSQTPSNKVTEKGKYVELRCDPISGHTALYWYRQSLGQGPEFLIYFQGTGAADDSGLPNDRFFAVRPEGSVSTLKIQRTERGDSAVYLCASSLGLAGAAGELFFGEGSRLTVL.

In its sample, this clonotype was seen a few times. The CDR3 DNA follows: TGCAGTGCTAGTAACCCATCGGGACTAGCGGGGGACGGTACCGGGGAGCTGTTTTTT. This gives the protein CSASNPSGLAGDGTGELFF. The V and J genes are TRBV20-1 and TRBJ2-2, with TRBD2 matching 14 bases. The V and J ends lost 3 bases and 5 bases, in that order; junction bases with no gene match: 14. CDR1 is DFQATT, CDR2 SNEGSKA, per germline (reference sequence). The CDR3 has 19 residues.

The chain employs TRBV6-5 and TRBJ1-6, with 9 bases lining up with TRBD1. J gave up 10 bases and V 4 bases, and 8 bases lay outside the gene matches. Germline CDR1 reads MNHEY; CDR2 reads SVGAGI. CDR3 size: 15 residues. The CDR3 coding sequence is TGTGCCAGCAGTTCGAAACAGGGGGCCTTGTCACCCCTCCACTTT. Translated: CASSSKQGALSPLHF.

The chain combines TRBV7-8 with TRBJ1-2; D is unclear. V was trimmed by 4 bases and J by 7 bases, leaving 22 bases between them. Germline loops: CDR1 SGHVS, CDR2 FQNEAQ. The CDR3 is 16 amino acids. CDR3 bases: TGTGCCAGCAGCTCTGAAGGGCCCCGCGTTTTGCTTGGCTACACCTTC. This codes for CASSSEGPRVLLGYTF.

This chain joins TRBV7-2 and TRBJ2-1; no firm D call. The V end was cut by 7 bases, the J end by 5 bases, with 15 bases between. Germline V gives CDR1 SGHTA, CDR2 FQGNSA. This CDR3 spans 14 amino acids. Here the CDR3 reads CASNSEPGDNEQFF. The CDR3 DNA is TGTGCCAGCAACTCAGAGCCGGGCGACAATGAGCAGTTCTTC.

This clonotype came up a few times. The rearrangement joins TRBV2 to TRBJ2-2; 9 positions match TRBD2. V gave up 4 bases and J gave up 1 base; unmatched junction bases: 1. The V gene's germline CDR1 is SNHLY and CDR2 FYNNEI. There are 15 residues in the CDR3. In nucleotides, the CDR3 is TGTGCCAGCAGTGCGACTAGCGGGAACACCGGGGAGCTGTTTTTT. It translates to CASSATSGNTGELFF.

J is TRBJ2-5 and V is TRBV4-1; 7 bases are a match to TRBD2. Germline V gene sequence: CDR1 MGHRA, CDR2 YSYEKL. V shed 1 base, J shed 7 bases, and the junction held 6 bases outside the gene matches. There are 14 residues in the CDR3. This CDR3 reads CASSQAGGGMTQYF. The CDR3 nucleotides read TGCGCCAGCAGCCAAGCTGGGGGGGGGATGACCCAGTACTTC.

This clonotype has just a few counts. The chain couples TRBV30 to TRBJ2-5, with 13 bases matching TRBD2. The length of the CDR3 is 18 residues. Germline CDR1 reads GTSNPN; CDR2 reads SVGIG (reference sequence). V dropped 5 bases and J dropped 3; count of bases not matched to a gene: 15. The DNA for the CDR3 is TGTGCCTGGGACCCCGGGACTAGCGGGGTTCGGGGGGAAGAGACCCAGTACTTC. It is translated as CAWDPGTSGVRGEETQYF.

This chain uses TRBV7-2 with TRBJ2-5, with 8 bases identical to TRBD2. The germline gives CDR1 SGHTA, CDR2 FQGNSA. V lost 6 bases and J lost 9; bases outside the gene matches: 12. CDR3 length: 14 amino acids. The DNA for the CDR3 is TGTGCCAGCAGTCAAAGGACTAGCAGGATGTCCCAGTACTTC. Translation: CASSQRTSRMSQYF.

The V gene is TRBV7-2, the J gene TRBJ1-1; the D is unclear. The CDR3 length is 13 residues. Germline V CDR1 and CDR2: SGHTA, FQGNSA. Trimming pared 8 bases from V and 1 base from J, leaving 11 bases between. The CDR3 nucleotides are TGTGCCAGCCAGCTAAACCCGAACACTGAAGCTTTCTTT. Residues: CASQLNPNTEAFF.

This chain uses TRBV7-3 with TRBJ1-1; D may be TRBD1 (5 bases). The germline V gene encodes CDR1 SGHTA and CDR2 FQGTGA. V dropped 5 bases and J dropped 3 bases, with 16 bases sitting between them. This CDR3 spans 15 amino acids. CDR3 region: CASSVPGTRDTEAFF. Written as DNA, the CDR3 is TGTGCCAGCAGCGTCCCCGGGACTCGCGACACTGAAGCTTTCTTT.

This chain connects TRBV21-1 to TRBJ2-3; TRBD1 reflects the table's D call only, with no check against the DNA. TRBV21-1 counts as a pseudogene. The CDR3 extends over 15 amino acids. The CDR3 loop is CASSSLKGGADTQYF. CDR3 DNA sequence: TGTGCCAGCAGCTCCCTGAAGGGGGGAGCAGATACGCAGTATTTT.

This clonotype was found a few times. This chain links TRBV7-2 with TRBJ2-6, with unresolved D. Trimming left V 1 base short and J 2 bases short, with 6 bases between. The CDR3 runs to 15 residues. Germline V gene data show CDR1 as SGHTA and CDR2 as FQGNSA. The DNA for the CDR3 is TGTGCCAGCAGCTTAGGCCCCACTGGGGCCAACGTCCTGACTTTC. This translates into CASSLGPTGANVLTF.

The V and J genes are TRBV20-1 and TRBJ1-1; the D gene is possibly TRBD1 (6 bases). CDR3 length equals 12 residues. From germline, CDR1 is DFQATT and CDR2 SNEGSKA (reference sequence). The V and J ends lost 5 bases and 3 bases respectively, with 10 bases between them. The CDR3 loop reads CSAARGDTEAFF. The CDR3 DNA sequence: TGCAGTGCTGCGAGGGGGGACACTGAAGCTTTCTTT.

The chain has TRBV6-1 and TRBJ1-5; D remains unclear. V lost 5 bases and J 6 bases, leaving 8 bases between the germline ends. Looked up from germline, CDR1 is MNHNS and CDR2 is SASEGT. There are 12 residues in the CDR3. The CDR3 region is CASSRGPQPQHF. The DNA of the CDR3 is TGTGCCAGCAGTAGAGGACCTCAGCCCCAGCATTTT.

The sample holds a few counts of this clonotype. The gene calls are TRBV6-1 and TRBJ2-3; tentatively, D is TRBD2 (5 bases). Between the trimmed V and J ends, which lost 3 bases and 4 bases, there was a span of 11 bases. Germline CDR1 is MNHNS and CDR2 is SASEGT. The CDR3 runs to 14 residues. This chain's CDR3 is CASSEVEASDTQYF. The CDR3 DNA follows: TGTGCCAGCAGTGAGGTGGAGGCCTCAGATACGCAGTATTTT.

This clonotype was counted between two and nine times. The gene calls are TRBV28 and TRBJ1-1; D gene uncertain. CDR1 is MDHEN, CDR2 SYDVKM, per germline. Trimming took off 2 bases at V and 4 bases at J, with 11 bases between the two ends. The CDR3 consists of 14 residues. The CDR3 sequence is CASSLPGKGTEAFF. The CDR3 nucleotides are TGTGCCAGCAGTTTACCGGGAAAGGGCACTGAAGCTTTCTTT.